The clone carrying this TCR beta chain has a handful of counts. This may come from a read error, since a much larger clone is one base off. HTBI primers from iRepertoire and Arm-PCR of CDR3 regions yielded the TCR beta libraries. A single record per CDR3 protein comes from TCRdb applying MiXCR to the multiplex PCR reads. The repertoire holds 550,000 to 700,000 distinct CDR3 sequences, with around 16% as singletons. Sample time point: newly diagnosed GD, antithyroid drugs for less than 3 months. Isolated PBMC RNA provided the starting material for the TCR library. This specimen belongs to a study of regulatory T cells in long-lasting Graves disease. There are 13 residues in the CDR3. The germline CDR1 and CDR2 sequences are GTSNPN and SVGIG (reference sequence). Trimming pared 1 base from V and 1 base from J, leaving 6 bases between. A further study also used this sample, focusing on T cells in Graves' hyperthyroidism and ophthalmopathy.

The starting material was peripheral blood mononuclear cells (PBMCs), obtained at new diagnosis, from a patient treated with antithyroid drugs. This chain connects TRBV30 to TRBJ2-3; possibly TRBD2 for D (6 bases). The clonotype comes from a man younger than 35 with Graves disease. CDR3 nucleotides: TGTGCCTGGAGTGGCGGGGGCACAGATACGCAGTATTTT. Encoded protein: CAWSGGGTDTQYF.